This T cell receptor (beta chain) was recorded in a study of blood T cell repertoires in COVID-19. About the research overall: Spain, Italy and the United States supplied samples that represented acute and convalescent COVID-19. PBMCs, B-cell-depleted T cells, or T cells were the source of the cDNA or gDNA that made up the material.

How the authors handled the data: Amplification of reference gene primers provided the estimated nucleated cell counts. The method was immunoSEQ multiplex PCR; TCRdb's version includes in-frame clones alone and lacks a portion of them. V and J calls plus clone size are reproduced from that table; the DNA served to infer D and trimming. The sample yields 55,000 to 90,000 clones, about 80% seen once. The CDR3 totals 13 residues. Trimming removed 4 bases from V and 2 bases from J, with 9 bases in between. Germline V gene sequence: CDR1 SGHRS, CDR2 YFSETQ. The chain recombines TRBV5-1 with TRBJ1-2; D not resolved. This receptor was identified in a woman aged 70-85 years with acute or convalescent COVID-19. The sequencing input was peripheral blood. The CDR3 region is CASSPDINYGYTF. DNA for the CDR3: TGCGCCAGCAGCCCCGACATCAACTATGGCTACACCTTC.